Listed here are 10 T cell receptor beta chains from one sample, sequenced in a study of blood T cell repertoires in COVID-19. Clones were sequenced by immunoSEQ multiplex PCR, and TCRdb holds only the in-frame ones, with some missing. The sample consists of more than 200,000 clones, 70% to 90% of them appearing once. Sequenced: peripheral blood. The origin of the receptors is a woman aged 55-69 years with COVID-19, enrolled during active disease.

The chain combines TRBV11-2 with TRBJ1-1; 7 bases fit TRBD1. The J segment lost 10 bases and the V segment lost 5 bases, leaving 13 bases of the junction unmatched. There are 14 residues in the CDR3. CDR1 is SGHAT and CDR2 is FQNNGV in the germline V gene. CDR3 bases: TGTGCCAGCAGCCTAGGGGGCAGGGCCTCTGGAGCTTTCTTT. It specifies CASSLGGRASGAFF.

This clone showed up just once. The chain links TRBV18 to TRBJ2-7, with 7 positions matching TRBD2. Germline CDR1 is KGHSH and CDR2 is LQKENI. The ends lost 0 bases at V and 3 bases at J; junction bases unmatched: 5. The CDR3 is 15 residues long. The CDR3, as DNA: TGTGCCAGCTCACCACCTCCTAGCGGATACTACGAGCAGTACTTC. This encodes CASSPPPSGYYEQYF.

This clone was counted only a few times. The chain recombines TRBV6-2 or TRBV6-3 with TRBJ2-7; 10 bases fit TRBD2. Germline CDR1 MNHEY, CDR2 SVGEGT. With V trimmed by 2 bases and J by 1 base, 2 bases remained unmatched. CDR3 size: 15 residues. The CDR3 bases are TGTGCCAGCAGTTACCGGACTAGCGGTTCCTACGAGCAGTACTTC. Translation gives CASSYRTSGSYEQYF.

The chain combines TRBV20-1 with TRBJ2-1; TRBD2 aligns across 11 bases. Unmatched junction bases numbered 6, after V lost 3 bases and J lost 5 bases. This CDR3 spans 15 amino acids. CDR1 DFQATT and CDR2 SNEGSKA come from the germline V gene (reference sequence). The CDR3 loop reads CSASSGTSGDNEQFF. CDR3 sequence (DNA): TGCAGTGCTAGTTCCGGGACTAGCGGAGACAATGAGCAGTTCTTC.

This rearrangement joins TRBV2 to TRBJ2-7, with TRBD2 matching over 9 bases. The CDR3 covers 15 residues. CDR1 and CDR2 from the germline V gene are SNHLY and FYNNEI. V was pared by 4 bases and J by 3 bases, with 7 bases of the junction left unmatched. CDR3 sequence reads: CASSADRSGSYEQYF. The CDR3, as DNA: TGTGCCAGCAGTGCTGACCGTAGCGGGAGCTACGAGCAGTACTTC.

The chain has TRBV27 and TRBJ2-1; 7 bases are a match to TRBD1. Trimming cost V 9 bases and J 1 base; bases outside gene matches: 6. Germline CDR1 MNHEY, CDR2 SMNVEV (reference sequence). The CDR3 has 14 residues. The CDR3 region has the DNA TGTGCCAGTAGACAGGGCCCTTCCTACAATGAGCAGTTCTTC. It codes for CASRQGPSYNEQFF.

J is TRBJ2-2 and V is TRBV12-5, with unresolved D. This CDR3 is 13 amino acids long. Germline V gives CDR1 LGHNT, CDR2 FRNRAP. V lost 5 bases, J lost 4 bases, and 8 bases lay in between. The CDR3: CASGPYGTGELFF. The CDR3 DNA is TGTGCTAGTGGTCCATACGGCACCGGGGAGCTGTTTTTT.

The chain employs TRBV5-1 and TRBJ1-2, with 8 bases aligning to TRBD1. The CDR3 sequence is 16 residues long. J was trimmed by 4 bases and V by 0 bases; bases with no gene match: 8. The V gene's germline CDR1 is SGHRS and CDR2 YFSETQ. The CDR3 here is CASSLDTTGGTYGYTF. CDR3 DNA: TGCGCCAGCAGCTTGGATACTACAGGGGGGACCTATGGCTACACCTTC.

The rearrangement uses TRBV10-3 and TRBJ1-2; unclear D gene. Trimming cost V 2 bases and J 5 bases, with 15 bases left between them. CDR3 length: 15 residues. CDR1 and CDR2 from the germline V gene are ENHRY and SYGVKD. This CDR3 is CAISERGDLGYGYTF. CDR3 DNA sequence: TGTGCCATCAGTGAGCGCGGGGATTTAGGGTATGGCTACACCTTC.

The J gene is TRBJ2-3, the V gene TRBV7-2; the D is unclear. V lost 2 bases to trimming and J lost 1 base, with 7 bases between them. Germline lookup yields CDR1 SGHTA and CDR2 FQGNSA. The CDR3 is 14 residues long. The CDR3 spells CASSLTERTDTQYF. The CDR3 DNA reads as TGTGCCAGCAGCTTAACCGAGCGCACAGATACGCAGTATTTT.